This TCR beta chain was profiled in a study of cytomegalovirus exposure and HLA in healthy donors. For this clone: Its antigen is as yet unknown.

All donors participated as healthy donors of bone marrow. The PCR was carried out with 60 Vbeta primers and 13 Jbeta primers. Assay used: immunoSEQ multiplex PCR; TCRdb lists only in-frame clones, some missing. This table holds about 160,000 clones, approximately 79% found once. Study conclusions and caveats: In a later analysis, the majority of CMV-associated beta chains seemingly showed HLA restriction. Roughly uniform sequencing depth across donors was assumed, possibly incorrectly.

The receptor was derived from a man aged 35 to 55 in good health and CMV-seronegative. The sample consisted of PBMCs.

The CDR3 protein is CASSTDLTGSGADTQYF. In DNA form, the CDR3 reads TGCGCCAGCAGCACGGACTTGACAGGGTCCGGGGCAGATACGCAGTATTTT. V and J are TRBV5-1 and TRBJ2-3; 7 bases map to TRBD1. Germline V CDR1 and CDR2: SGHRS, YFSETQ. The CDR3 consists of 17 residues. With 4 bases clipped from V and 4 bases from J, the junction kept 15 bases outside the gene matches.